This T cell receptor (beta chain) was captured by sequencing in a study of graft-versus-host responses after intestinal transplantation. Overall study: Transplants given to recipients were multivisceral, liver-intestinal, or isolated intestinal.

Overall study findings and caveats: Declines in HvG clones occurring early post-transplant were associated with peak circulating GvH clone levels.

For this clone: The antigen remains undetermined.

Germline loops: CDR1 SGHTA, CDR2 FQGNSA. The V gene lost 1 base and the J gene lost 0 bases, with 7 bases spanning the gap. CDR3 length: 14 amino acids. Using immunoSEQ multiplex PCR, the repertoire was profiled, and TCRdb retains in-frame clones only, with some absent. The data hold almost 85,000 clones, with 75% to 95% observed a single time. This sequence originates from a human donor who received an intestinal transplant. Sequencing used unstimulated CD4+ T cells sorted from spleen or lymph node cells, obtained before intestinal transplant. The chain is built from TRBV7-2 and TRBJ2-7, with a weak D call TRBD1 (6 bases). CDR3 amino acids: CASSLGGPSYEQYF. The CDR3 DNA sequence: TGTGCCAGCAGCTTAGGGGGGCCCTCCTACGAGCAGTACTTC.